Listed below are T cell receptor beta chains from one sample, sequenced in a study of shared clonotypes between healthy human individuals. The method was immunoSEQ multiplex PCR; TCRdb's version includes in-frame clones alone and lacks a portion of them. The table has about a million clones, approximately 80% seen once; the top ten hold about 0.89%. The sequencing input was memory CD4+ T cells from PBMCs. The source is a man between 18 and 35 years old in good health. Some clones in this sample may be carry-over from other donors' samples. The CDR3 runs from the conserved cysteine through the conserved F or W. Fields, in order: clone size, D gene, V gene, J gene, CDR3 DNA, CDR3 protein. A D gene is named only where the DNA matches it firmly. The size of a clone is reported for some rows only, either as once, few or many, or as a class for expanded clones.

clone size: NA
D gene: NA
V gene: TRBV6-5
J gene: TRBJ1-1
CDR3 DNA: TGTGCCAGCAGTCCTGGTGGCTTCAACACTGAAGCTTTCTTT
CDR3 protein: CASSPGGFNTEAFF

clone size: NA
D gene: NA
V gene: TRBV2
J gene: TRBJ2-7
CDR3 DNA: TGTGCCAGCAGTTCGACGGACCGAGTGGGGCTCGAGCAGTACTTC
CDR3 protein: CASSSTDRVGLEQYF

clone size: NA
D gene: NA
V gene: TRBV4-1
J gene: TRBJ2-3
CDR3 DNA: TGCGCCAGCAGCCAGGGGGATACGCAGTATTTT
CDR3 protein: CASSQGDTQYF

clone size: once
D gene: NA
V gene: TRBV5-4
J gene: TRBJ2-7
CDR3 DNA: TGTGCCAGCAGCTTTGACGCGTCCTACGAGCAGTACTTC
CDR3 protein: CASSFDASYEQYF

clone size: NA
D gene: NA
V gene: TRBV29-1
J gene: TRBJ2-1
CDR3 DNA: TGCAGCGTGGAGGGACAGTTCGCCTACAATGAGCAGTTCTTC
CDR3 protein: CSVEGQFAYNEQFF

clone size: NA
D gene: NA
V gene: TRBV5-6
J gene: TRBJ2-5
CDR3 DNA: TGTGCCAGCAGCTCGGGACTGGATCAAGAGACCCAGTACTTC
CDR3 protein: CASSSGLDQETQYF

clone size: NA
D gene: TRBD1
V gene: TRBV6-1
J gene: TRBJ2-1
CDR3 DNA: TGTGCCAGCACTGGGACAGGGGGTTTTAGCGAGCAGTTCTTC
CDR3 protein: CASTGTGGFSEQFF

clone size: NA
D gene: NA
V gene: TRBV6-6
J gene: TRBJ1-5
CDR3 DNA: TGTGCCAGCGGGAATAGCAATCAGCCCCAGCATTTT
CDR3 protein: CASGNSNQPQHF

clone size: few
D gene: NA
V gene: TRBV2
J gene: TRBJ2-7
CDR3 DNA: TGTGCCAGCAGAAGCCCCACAGCCTACGAGCAGTACTTC
CDR3 protein: CASRSPTAYEQYF

clone size: NA
D gene: NA
V gene: TRBV6-5
J gene: TRBJ2-1
CDR3 DNA: TGTGCCAGCAGTTACCGTGGGGGTTACAATGAGCAGTTCTTC
CDR3 protein: CASSYRGGYNEQFF

clone size: NA
D gene: NA
V gene: TRBV6-1
J gene: TRBJ1-4
CDR3 DNA: TGTGCCAGCAGTAAAGATCGGGCGACAGCAACTAATGAAAAACTGTTTTTT
CDR3 protein: CASSKDRATATNEKLFF

clone size: few
D gene: NA
V gene: TRBV18
J gene: TRBJ1-1
CDR3 DNA: TGTGCCAGCTCACCGGGGGGGTCGGGCACTGAAGCTTTCTTT
CDR3 protein: CASSPGGSGTEAFF

clone size: NA
D gene: NA
V gene: TRBV19
J gene: TRBJ2-1
CDR3 DNA: TGTGCCAGTAGTCCCTCTTTTAACAATGAGCAGTTCTTC
CDR3 protein: CASSPSFNNEQFF

clone size: NA
D gene: TRBD1
V gene: TRBV28
J gene: TRBJ1-6
CDR3 DNA: TGTGCCAGCAGTTCATCCGGGACAGGGGACTCACCCCTCCACTTT
CDR3 protein: CASSSSGTGDSPLHF

clone size: NA
D gene: TRBD2
V gene: TRBV7-2
J gene: TRBJ2-5
CDR3 DNA: TGTGCCAGCAGCGTAAGGGCTAGCGGGAGGAAAGAGACCCAGTACTTC
CDR3 protein: CASSVRASGRKETQYF

clone size: many
D gene: NA
V gene: TRBV6-1
J gene: TRBJ2-7
CDR3 DNA: TGTGCCAGCAGTGAAGGCCCCTCGGGCTACGAGCAGTACTTC
CDR3 protein: CASSEGPSGYEQYF

clone size: NA
D gene: TRBD2
V gene: TRBV30
J gene: TRBJ2-7
CDR3 DNA: TGTGCCTCTACGGGAGGCTCCTCCTACGAGCAGTACTTC
CDR3 protein: CASTGGSSYEQYF

clone size: NA
D gene: TRBD2
V gene: TRBV4-2
J gene: TRBJ2-2
CDR3 DNA: TGTGCCAGCAGCCAAGGAGTAGCGGGAGAGGAAGGGGAGCTGTTTTTT
CDR3 protein: CASSQGVAGEEGELFF

clone size: NA
D gene: TRBD2
V gene: TRBV6-1
J gene: TRBJ2-7
CDR3 DNA: TGTGCCAGCAGTGAAAGTGTGGTAGGACTAGCGGGAGACGAGCAGTACTTC
CDR3 protein: CASSESVVGLAGDEQYF

clone size: NA
D gene: NA
V gene: TRBV6-5
J gene: TRBJ2-3
CDR3 DNA: TGTGCCAGCAGTTATCGAGTAGCAACAGATACGCAGTATTTT
CDR3 protein: CASSYRVATDTQYF

clone size: NA
D gene: TRBD1
V gene: TRBV9
J gene: TRBJ2-7
CDR3 DNA: TGTGCCAGCAGCGCGGGACAGGGACCCGTCTACGAGCAGTACTTC
CDR3 protein: CASSAGQGPVYEQYF

clone size: NA
D gene: TRBD2
V gene: TRBV18
J gene: TRBJ2-1
CDR3 DNA: TGTGCCAGCTCAGCCGGGACTAGCTCCTTATGGGAGCAGTTCTTC
CDR3 protein: CASSAGTSSLWEQFF

clone size: NA
D gene: NA
V gene: TRBV28
J gene: TRBJ1-2
CDR3 DNA: TGTGCCAGCAGTTTATGGCAGTCGGGGAATAGCTATGGCTACACCTTC
CDR3 protein: CASSLWQSGNSYGYTF

clone size: once
D gene: NA
V gene: TRBV23-1
J gene: TRBJ2-5
CDR3 DNA: TGCGCCAGCAGTGATACGGGGCCGGAAGAAGAGACCCAGTACTTC
CDR3 protein: CASSDTGPEEETQYF

clone size: few
D gene: TRBD1
V gene: TRBV30
J gene: TRBJ2-3
CDR3 DNA: TGTGCCTGGAGTGCCGGCCACAAGGGGGCCGATACGCAGTATTTT
CDR3 protein: CAWSAGHKGADTQYF

clone size: once
D gene: TRBD1
V gene: TRBV2
J gene: TRBJ2-3
CDR3 DNA: TGTGCCAGCAGTCTACAGGGGGCAGATACGCAGTATTTT
CDR3 protein: CASSLQGADTQYF

clone size: few
D gene: NA
V gene: TRBV7-8
J gene: TRBJ1-3
CDR3 DNA: TGTGCCAGCAGCCGGTCTTTTAACAGGGAAGGCAACACCATATATTTT
CDR3 protein: CASSRSFNREGNTIYF

clone size: NA
D gene: NA
V gene: TRBV6-5
J gene: TRBJ2-7
CDR3 DNA: TGTGCCAGCATTAGCCCGCGATCCTACGAGCAGTACTTC
CDR3 protein: CASISPRSYEQYF

clone size: once
D gene: TRBD2
V gene: TRBV2
J gene: TRBJ2-1
CDR3 DNA: TGTGCCAGCAGGTTAGCGGGAGTCCAAAATGAGCAGTTCTTC
CDR3 protein: CASRLAGVQNEQFF

clone size: NA
D gene: NA
V gene: TRBV7-2
J gene: TRBJ2-4
CDR3 DNA: TGTGCCAGCAGCGCCCGAAACATTCAGTACTTC
CDR3 protein: CASSARNIQYF

clone size: NA
D gene: NA
V gene: TRBV10-3
J gene: TRBJ2-7
CDR3 DNA: TGTGCCATCAGTGAGGGGGGGGGCTTCTCCTACGAGCAGTACTTC
CDR3 protein: CAISEGGGFSYEQYF

clone size: NA
D gene: NA
V gene: TRBV9
J gene: TRBJ2-3
CDR3 DNA: TGTGCCAGCAGCGCTAGCGTCGATACGCAGTATTTT
CDR3 protein: CASSASVDTQYF

clone size: NA
D gene: NA
V gene: TRBV19
J gene: TRBJ1-1
CDR3 DNA: TGTGCCAGTAGTGGGCCCAGGGCTTTCTTT
CDR3 protein: CASSGPRAFF

clone size: NA
D gene: TRBD2
V gene: TRBV5-4
J gene: TRBJ2-6
CDR3 DNA: TGTGCCAGCAGCCCGCGGGAGGGGCGCTCTGGGGCCAACGTCCTGACTTTC
CDR3 protein: CASSPREGRSGANVLTF

clone size: few
D gene: TRBD1
V gene: TRBV10-3
J gene: TRBJ2-7
CDR3 DNA: TGTGCCATCAGTGGAACCGACAGGGGCTACGAGCAGTACTTC
CDR3 protein: CAISGTDRGYEQYF

clone size: NA
D gene: NA
V gene: TRBV5-8
J gene: TRBJ1-1
CDR3 DNA: TGTGCCAGCAGCTCGCGACTGAACACTGAAGCTTTCTTT
CDR3 protein: CASSSRLNTEAFF

clone size: once
D gene: TRBD1
V gene: TRBV28
J gene: TRBJ1-2
CDR3 DNA: TGTGCCAGCAGACCCTGGAGGGACAGCGACTATGGCTACACCTTC
CDR3 protein: CASRPWRDSDYGYTF

clone size: NA
D gene: NA
V gene: TRBV28
J gene: TRBJ1-4
CDR3 DNA: TGTGCCAGCAGCCCCGGGACCAGAAGTGAAAAACTGTTTTTT
CDR3 protein: CASSPGTRSEKLFF

clone size: NA
D gene: NA
V gene: TRBV19
J gene: TRBJ2-3
CDR3 DNA: TGTGCCAGTAGTATGTATTCGGAGACAGATACGCAGTATTTT
CDR3 protein: CASSMYSETDTQYF

clone size: NA
D gene: NA
V gene: TRBV14
J gene: TRBJ2-3
CDR3 DNA: TGTGCCAGCAGCCAAGTGTTGCGAGATACGCAGTATTTT
CDR3 protein: CASSQVLRDTQYF

clone size: few
D gene: NA
V gene: TRBV7-2
J gene: TRBJ1-5
CDR3 DNA: TGTGCCAGCAGCTTATTCGGAGGGGGGCAGGGTCAGCCCCAGCATTTT
CDR3 protein: CASSLFGGGQGQPQHF